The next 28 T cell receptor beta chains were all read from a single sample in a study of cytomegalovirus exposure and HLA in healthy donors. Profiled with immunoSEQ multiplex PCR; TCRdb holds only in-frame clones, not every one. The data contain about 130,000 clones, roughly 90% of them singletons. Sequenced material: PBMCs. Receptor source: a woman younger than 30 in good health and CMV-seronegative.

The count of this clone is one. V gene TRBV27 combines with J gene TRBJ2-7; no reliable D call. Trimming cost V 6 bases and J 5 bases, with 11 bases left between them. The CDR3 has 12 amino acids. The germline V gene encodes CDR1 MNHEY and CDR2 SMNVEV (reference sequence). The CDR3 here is CASRNTLNEQYF. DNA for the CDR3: TGTGCCAGCAGAAACACCCTCAACGAGCAGTACTTC.

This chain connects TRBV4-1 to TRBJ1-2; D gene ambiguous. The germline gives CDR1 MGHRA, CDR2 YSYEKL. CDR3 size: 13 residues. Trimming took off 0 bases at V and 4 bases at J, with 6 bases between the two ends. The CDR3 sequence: CASSQDLLYGYTF. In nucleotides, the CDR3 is TGCGCCAGCAGCCAAGATCTCCTCTATGGCTACACCTTC.

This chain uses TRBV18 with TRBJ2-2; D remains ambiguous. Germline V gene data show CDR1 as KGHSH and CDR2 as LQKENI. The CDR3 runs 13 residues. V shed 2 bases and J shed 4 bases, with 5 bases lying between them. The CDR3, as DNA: TGTGCCAGCTCACCAGCCAGCACCGGGGAGCTGTTTTTT. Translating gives CASSPASTGELFF.

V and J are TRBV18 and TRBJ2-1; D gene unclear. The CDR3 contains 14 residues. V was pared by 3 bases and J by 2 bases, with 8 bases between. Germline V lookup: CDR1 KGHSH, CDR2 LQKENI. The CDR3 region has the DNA TGTGCCAGCTCACCCCCGACAACCTACAATGAGCAGTTCTTC. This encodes CASSPPTTYNEQFF.

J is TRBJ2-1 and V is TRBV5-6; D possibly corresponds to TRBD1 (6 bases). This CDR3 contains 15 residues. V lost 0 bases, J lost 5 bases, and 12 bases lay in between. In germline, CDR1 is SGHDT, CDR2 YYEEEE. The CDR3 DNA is TGTGCCAGCAGCTTGGTCACAGGGTGGAACAATGAGCAGTTCTTC. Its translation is CASSLVTGWNNEQFF.

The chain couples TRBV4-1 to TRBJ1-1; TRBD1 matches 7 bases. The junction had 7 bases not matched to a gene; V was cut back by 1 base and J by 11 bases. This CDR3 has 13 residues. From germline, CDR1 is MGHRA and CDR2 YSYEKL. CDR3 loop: CASSQVGQRGAFF. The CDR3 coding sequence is TGCGCCAGCAGCCAAGTGGGACAGAGAGGGGCTTTCTTT.

CDR3 in amino acids: CASSRIPGQGNEQFF. As DNA, the CDR3 is TGTGCCAGCTCACGCATACCGGGACAGGGTAATGAGCAGTTCTTC. The rearrangement links TRBV18 to TRBJ2-1; 9 positions agree with TRBD1. Per the germline V gene, CDR1 is KGHSH and CDR2 is LQKENI. The V gene end was trimmed by 4 bases and the J gene end by 7 bases; junction bases not matched to a gene: 8. The CDR3 is made up of 15 amino acids. Combining the CDR3 with reference TRBV18 and TRBJ2-1 gives the whole variable domain NAGVMQNPRHLVRRRGQEARLRCSPMKGHSHVYWYRQLPEEGLKFMVYLQKENIIDESGMPKERFSAEFPKEGPSILRIQQVVRGDSAAYFCASSRIPGQGNEQFFGPGTRLTVL.

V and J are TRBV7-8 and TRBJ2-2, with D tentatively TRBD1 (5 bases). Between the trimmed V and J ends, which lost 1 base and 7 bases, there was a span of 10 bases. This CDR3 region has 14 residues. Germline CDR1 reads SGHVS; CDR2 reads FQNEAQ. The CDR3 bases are TGTGCCAGCAGCTTAGGCCAGGGTGACGGGGAGCTGTTTTTT. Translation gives CASSLGQGDGELFF.

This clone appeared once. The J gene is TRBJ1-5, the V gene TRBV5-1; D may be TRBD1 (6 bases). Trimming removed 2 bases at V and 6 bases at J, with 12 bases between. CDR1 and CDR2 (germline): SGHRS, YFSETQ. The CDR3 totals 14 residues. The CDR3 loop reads CASSFQGQGQPQHF. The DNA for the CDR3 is TGCGCCAGCAGCTTCCAGGGGCAAGGTCAGCCCCAGCATTTT.

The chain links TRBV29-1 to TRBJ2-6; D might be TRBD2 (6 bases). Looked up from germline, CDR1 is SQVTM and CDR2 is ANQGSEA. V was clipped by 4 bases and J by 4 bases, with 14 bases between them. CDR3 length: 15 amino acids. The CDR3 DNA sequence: TGCAGCGTTGCCTACCCTAGCGAGGGGGCCAACGTCCTGACTTTC. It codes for CSVAYPSEGANVLTF. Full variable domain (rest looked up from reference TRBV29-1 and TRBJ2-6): SAVISQKPSRDICQRGTSLTIQCQVDSQVTMMFWYRQQPGQSLTLIATANQGSEATYESGFVIDKFPISRPNLTFSTLTVSNMSPEDSSIYLCSVAYPSEGANVLTFGAGSRLTVL.

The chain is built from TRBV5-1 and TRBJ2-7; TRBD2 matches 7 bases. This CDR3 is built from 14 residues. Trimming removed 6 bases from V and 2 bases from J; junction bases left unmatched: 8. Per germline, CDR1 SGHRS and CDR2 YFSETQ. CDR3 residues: CASTLGSGPYEQYF. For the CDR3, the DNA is TGCGCCAGCACTCTAGGTAGCGGGCCCTACGAGCAGTACTTC.

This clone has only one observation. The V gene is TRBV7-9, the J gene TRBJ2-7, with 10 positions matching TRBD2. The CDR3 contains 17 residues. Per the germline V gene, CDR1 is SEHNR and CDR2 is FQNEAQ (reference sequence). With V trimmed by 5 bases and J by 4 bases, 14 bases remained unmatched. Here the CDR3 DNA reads TGTGCCAGCAGCCCCCGAGGGAGCGGGAGGGAAAGTTACGAGCAGTACTTC. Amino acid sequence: CASSPRGSGRESYEQYF.

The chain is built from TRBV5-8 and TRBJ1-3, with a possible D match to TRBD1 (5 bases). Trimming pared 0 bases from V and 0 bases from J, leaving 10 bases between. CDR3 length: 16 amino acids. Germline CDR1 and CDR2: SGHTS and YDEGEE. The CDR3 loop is CASSLGTSRSGNTIYF. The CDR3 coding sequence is TGTGCCAGCAGCTTGGGGACATCACGCTCTGGAAACACCATATATTTT.

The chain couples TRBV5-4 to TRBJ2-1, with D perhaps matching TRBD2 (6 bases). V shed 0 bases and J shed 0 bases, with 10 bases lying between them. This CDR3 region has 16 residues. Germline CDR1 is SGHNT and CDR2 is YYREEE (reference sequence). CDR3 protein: CASSLGGRISYNEQFF. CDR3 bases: TGTGCCAGCAGCTTGGGGGGGAGGATCTCCTACAATGAGCAGTTCTTC.

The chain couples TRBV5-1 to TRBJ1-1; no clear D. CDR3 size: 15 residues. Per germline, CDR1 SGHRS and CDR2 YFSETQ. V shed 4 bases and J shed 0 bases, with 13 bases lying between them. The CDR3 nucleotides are TGCGCCAGCAGCGCGGGCGGGATTTTGAACACTGAAGCTTTCTTT. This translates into CASSAGGILNTEAFF.

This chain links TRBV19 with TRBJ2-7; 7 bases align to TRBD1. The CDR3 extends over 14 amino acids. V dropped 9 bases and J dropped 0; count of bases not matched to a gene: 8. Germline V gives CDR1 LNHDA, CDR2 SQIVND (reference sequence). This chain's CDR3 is CASQRTGNSYEQYF. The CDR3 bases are TGTGCCAGCCAAAGGACAGGAAACTCCTACGAGCAGTACTTC.

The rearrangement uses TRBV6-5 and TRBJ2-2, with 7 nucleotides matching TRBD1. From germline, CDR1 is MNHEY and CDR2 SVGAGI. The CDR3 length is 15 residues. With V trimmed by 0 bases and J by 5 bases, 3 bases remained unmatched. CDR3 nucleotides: TGTGCCAGCAGTTACTCGGACAGGTTTACCGGGGAGCTGTTTTTT. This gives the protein CASSYSDRFTGELFF.

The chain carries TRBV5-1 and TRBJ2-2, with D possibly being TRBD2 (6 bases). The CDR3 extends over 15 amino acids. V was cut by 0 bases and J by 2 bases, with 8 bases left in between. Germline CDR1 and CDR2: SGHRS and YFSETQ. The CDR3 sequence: CASSLGRANTGELFF. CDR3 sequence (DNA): TGCGCCAGCAGCTTGGGGAGGGCCAACACCGGGGAGCTGTTTTTT.

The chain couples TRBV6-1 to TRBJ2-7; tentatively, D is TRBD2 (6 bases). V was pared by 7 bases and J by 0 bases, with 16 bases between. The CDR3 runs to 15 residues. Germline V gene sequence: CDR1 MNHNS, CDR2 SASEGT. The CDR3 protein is CASMAGLTSSYEQYF. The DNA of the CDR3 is TGTGCCAGCATGGCGGGACTCACTTCCTCCTACGAGCAGTACTTC.

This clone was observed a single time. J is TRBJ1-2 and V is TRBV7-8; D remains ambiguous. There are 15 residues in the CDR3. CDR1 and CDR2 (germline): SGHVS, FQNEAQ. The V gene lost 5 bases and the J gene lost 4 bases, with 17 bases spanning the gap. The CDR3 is CASSQRLTRSYGYTF. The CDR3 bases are TGTGCCAGCAGCCAACGACTTACAAGGTCCTATGGCTACACCTTC.

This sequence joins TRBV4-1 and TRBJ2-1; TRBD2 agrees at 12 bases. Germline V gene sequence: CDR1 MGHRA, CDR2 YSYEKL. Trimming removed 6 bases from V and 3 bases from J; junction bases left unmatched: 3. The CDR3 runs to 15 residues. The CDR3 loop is CASRRTSGNYNEQFF. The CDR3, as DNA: TGCGCCAGCAGACGGACTAGCGGGAACTACAATGAGCAGTTCTTC.

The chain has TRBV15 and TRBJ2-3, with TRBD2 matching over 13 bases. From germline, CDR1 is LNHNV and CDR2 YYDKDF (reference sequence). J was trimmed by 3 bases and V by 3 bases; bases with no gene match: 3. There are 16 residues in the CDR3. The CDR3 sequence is CATSSWTSGSTDTQYF. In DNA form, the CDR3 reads TGTGCCACCAGCAGTTGGACTAGCGGGAGTACAGATACGCAGTATTTT.

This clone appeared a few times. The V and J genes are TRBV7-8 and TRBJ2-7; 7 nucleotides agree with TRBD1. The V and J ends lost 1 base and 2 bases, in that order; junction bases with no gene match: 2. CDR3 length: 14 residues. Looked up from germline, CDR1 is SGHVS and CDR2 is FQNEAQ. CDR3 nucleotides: TGTGCCAGCAGCTTAGACCAGGGGGCCTACGAGCAGTACTTC. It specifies CASSLDQGAYEQYF.

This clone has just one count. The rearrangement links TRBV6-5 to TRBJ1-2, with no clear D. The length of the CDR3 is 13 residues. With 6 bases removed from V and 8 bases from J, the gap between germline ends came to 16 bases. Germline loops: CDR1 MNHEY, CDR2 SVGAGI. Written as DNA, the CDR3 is TGTGCCAGCAGCCCTGGACTGGCCGGAGGCTACACCTTC. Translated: CASSPGLAGGYTF.

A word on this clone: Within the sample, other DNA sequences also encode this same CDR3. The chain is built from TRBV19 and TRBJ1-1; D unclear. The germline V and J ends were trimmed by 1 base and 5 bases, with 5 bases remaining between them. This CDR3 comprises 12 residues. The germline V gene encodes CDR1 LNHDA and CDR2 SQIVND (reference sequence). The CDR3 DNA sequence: TGTGCCAGTAGTATAGGCGTTACTGAAGCTTTCTTT. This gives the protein CASSIGVTEAFF. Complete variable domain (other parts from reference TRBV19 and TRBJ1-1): DGGITQSPKYLFRKEGQNVTLSCEQNLNHDAMYWYRQDPGQGLRLIYYSQIVNDFQKGDIAEGYSVSREKKESFPLTVTSAQKNPTAFYLCASSIGVTEAFFGQGTRLTVV.

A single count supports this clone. The chain's CDR3 is CASKKPGQNYEQYF. The DNA of the CDR3 is TGTGCCAGCAAGAAACCGGGACAGAACTACGAGCAGTACTTC. The chain combines TRBV28 with TRBJ2-7; 7 nucleotides align to TRBD1. The CDR3 extends over 14 amino acids. CDR1 is MDHEN and CDR2 is SYDVKM in the germline V gene. V dropped 7 bases and J dropped 3; count of bases not matched to a gene: 9.

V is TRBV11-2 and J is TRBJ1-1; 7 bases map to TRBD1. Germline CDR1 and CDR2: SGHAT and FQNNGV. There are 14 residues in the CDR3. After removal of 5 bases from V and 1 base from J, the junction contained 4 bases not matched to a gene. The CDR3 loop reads CASSKRQGNTEAFF. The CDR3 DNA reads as TGTGCCAGCAGCAAACGACAGGGGAACACTGAAGCTTTCTTT. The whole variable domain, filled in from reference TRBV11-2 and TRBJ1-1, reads EAGVAQSPRYKIIEKRQSVAFWCNPISGHATLYWYQQILGQGPKLLIQFQNNGVVDDSQLPKDRFSAERLKGVDSTLKIQPAKLEDSAVYLCASSKRQGNTEAFFGQGTRLTVV.

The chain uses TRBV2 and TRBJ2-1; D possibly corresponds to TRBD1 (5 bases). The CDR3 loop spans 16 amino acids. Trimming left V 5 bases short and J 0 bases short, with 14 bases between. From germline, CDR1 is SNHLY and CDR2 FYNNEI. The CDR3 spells CASSPGFRSSYNEQFF. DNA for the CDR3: TGTGCCAGCAGTCCAGGGTTTAGGAGCTCCTACAATGAGCAGTTCTTC. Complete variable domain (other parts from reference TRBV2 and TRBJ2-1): EPEVTQTPSHQVTQMGQEVILRCVPISNHLYFYWYRQILGQKVEFLVSFYNNEISEKSEIFDDQFSVERPDGSNFTLKIRSTKLEDSAMYFCASSPGFRSSYNEQFFGPGTRLTVL.